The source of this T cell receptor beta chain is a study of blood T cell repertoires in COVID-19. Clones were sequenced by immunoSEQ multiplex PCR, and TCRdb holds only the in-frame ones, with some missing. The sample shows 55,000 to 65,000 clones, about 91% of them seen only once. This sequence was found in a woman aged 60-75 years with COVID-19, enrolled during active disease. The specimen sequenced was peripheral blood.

CDR3 coding DNA: TGTGCCAGCAGCTTAGACCCTCTGAGGGCAGCAGATACGCAGTATTTT. Translation: CASSLDPLRAADTQYF. This chain joins TRBV11-3 and TRBJ2-3; a possible D gene is TRBD2 (5 bases). Germline lookup yields CDR1 SGHNT and CDR2 YENEEA. The CDR3 is 16 amino acids. The V and J ends lost 0 bases and 4 bases respectively, with 14 bases between them.